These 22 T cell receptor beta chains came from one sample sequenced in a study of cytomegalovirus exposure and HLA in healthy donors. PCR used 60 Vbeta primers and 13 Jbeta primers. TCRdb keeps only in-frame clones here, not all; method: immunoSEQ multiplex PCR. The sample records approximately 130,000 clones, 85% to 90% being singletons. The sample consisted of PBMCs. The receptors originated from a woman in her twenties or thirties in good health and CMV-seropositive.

The CDR3 loop is CASSFGTGGYEQYF. In DNA form, the CDR3 reads TGTGCCAGCAGTTTCGGGACAGGGGGCTACGAGCAGTACTTC. The genes are TRBV28 and TRBJ2-7; 11 bases align to TRBD1. The V gene end was trimmed by 3 bases and the J gene end by 3 bases; junction bases not matched to a gene: 1. This CDR3 comprises 14 residues. Germline CDR1 reads MDHEN; CDR2 reads SYDVKM.

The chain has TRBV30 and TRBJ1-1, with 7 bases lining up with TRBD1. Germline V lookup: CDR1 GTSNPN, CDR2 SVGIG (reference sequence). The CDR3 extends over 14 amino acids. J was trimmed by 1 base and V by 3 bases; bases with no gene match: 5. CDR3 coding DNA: TGTGCCTGGAGGACCGGGACAGCGAACACTGAAGCTTTCTTT. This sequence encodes CAWRTGTANTEAFF.

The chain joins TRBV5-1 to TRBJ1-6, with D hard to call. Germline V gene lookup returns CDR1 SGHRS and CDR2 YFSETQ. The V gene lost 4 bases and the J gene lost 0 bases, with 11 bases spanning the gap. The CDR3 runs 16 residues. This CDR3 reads CASSKDGSSYNSPLHF. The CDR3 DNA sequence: TGCGCCAGCAGCAAGGACGGGAGCTCCTATAATTCACCCCTCCACTTT.

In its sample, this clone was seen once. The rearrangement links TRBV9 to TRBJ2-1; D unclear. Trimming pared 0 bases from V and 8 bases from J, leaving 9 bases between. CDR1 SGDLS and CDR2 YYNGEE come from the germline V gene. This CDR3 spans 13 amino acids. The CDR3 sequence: CASSVGGSDEQFF. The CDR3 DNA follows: TGTGCCAGCAGCGTAGGAGGATCGGATGAGCAGTTCTTC.

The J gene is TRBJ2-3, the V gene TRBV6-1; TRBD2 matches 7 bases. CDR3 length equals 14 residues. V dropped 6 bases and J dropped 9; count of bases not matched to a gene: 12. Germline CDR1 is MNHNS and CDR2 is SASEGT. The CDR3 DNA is TGTGCCAGCAGCGCGGGACCGGGGAGGGGCACGCAGTATTTT. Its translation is CASSAGPGRGTQYF.

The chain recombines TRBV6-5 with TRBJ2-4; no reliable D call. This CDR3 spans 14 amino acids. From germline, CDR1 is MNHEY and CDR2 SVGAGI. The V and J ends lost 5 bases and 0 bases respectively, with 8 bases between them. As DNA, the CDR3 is TGTGCCAGCAGTCTTGCACTAGCCAAAAACATTCAGTACTTC. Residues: CASSLALAKNIQYF.

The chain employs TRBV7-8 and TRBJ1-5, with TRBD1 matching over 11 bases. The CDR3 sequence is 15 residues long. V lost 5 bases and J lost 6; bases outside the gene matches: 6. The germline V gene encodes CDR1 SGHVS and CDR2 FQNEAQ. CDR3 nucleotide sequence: TGTGCCAGCAGCCAGGGACAGGGGGGAGGTCAGCCCCAGCATTTT. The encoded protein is CASSQGQGGGQPQHF.

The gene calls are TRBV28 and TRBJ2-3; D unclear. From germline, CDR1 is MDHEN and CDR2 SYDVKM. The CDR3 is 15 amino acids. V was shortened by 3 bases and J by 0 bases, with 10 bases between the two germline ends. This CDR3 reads CASSLGRTSTDTQYF. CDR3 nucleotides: TGTGCCAGCAGTTTGGGCCGAACTAGCACAGATACGCAGTATTTT.

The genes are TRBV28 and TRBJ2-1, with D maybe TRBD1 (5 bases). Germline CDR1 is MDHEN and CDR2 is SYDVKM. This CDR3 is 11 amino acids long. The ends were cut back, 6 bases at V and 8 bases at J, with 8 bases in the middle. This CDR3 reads CASSPRDEQFF. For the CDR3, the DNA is TGTGCCAGCAGCCCCAGGGATGAGCAGTTCTTC.

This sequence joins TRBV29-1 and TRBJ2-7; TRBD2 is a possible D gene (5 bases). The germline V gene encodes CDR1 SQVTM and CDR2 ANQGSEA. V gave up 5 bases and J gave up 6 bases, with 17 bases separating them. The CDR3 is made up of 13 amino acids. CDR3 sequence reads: CSVRGPLTGEQYF. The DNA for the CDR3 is TGCAGCGTTAGAGGGCCCCTGACGGGCGAGCAGTACTTC.

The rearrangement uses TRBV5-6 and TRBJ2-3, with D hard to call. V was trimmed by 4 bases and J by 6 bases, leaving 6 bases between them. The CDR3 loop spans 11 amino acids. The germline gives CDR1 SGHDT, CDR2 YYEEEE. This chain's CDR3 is CASSERDTQYF. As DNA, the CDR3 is TGTGCCAGCAGCGAACGGGATACGCAGTATTTT.

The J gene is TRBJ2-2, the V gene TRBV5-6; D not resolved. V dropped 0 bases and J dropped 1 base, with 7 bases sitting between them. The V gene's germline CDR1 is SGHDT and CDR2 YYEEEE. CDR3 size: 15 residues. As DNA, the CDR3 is TGTGCCAGCAGCTTGGCCCTAAAGAACACCGGGGAGCTGTTTTTT. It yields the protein CASSLALKNTGELFF.

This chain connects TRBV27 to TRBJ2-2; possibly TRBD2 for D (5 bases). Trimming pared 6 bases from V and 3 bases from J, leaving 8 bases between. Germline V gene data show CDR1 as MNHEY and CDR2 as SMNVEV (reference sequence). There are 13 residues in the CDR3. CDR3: CASREDYTGELFF. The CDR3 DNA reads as TGTGCCAGCAGGGAGGACTACACCGGGGAGCTGTTTTTT.

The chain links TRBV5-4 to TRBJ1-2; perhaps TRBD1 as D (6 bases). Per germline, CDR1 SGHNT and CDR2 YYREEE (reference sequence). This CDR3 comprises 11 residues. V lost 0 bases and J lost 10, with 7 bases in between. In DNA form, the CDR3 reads TGTGCCAGCAGCTTGGAGGGGGACTACACCTTC. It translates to CASSLEGDYTF.

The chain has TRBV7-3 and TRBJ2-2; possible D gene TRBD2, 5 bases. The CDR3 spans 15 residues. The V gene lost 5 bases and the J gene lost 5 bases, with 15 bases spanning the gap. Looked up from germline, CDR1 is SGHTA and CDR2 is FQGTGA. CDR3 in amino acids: CASSITGSGTGELFF. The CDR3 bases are TGTGCCAGCAGCATCACTGGGTCGGGGACCGGGGAGCTGTTTTTT.

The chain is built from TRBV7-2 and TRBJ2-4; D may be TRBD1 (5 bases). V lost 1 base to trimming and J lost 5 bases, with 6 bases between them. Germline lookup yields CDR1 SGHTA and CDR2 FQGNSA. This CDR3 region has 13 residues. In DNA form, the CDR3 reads TGTGCCAGCAGCTTAGTACAGGAAAACATTCAGTACTTC. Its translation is CASSLVQENIQYF.

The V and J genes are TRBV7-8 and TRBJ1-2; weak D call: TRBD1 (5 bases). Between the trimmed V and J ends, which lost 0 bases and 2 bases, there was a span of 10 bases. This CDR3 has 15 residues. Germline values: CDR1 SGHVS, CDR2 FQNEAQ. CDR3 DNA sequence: TGTGCCAGCAGCTTAGCCAGCCAGGGCAACTATGGCTACACCTTC. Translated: CASSLASQGNYGYTF.

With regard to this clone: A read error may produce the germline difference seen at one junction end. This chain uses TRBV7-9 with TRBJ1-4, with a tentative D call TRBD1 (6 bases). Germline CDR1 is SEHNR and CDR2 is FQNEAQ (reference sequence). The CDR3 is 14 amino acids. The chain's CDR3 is CSSSFRDTDEKLFF. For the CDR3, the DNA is TGTTCCAGCAGCTTCCGGGACACCGATGAAAAACTGTTTTTT.

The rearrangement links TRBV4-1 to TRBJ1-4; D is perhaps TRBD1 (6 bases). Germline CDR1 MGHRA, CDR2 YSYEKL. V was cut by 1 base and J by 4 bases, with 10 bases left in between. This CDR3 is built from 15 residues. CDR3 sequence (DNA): TGCGCCAGCAGCCAAGTTGGGACAATTAATGAAAAACTGTTTTTT. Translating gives CASSQVGTINEKLFF.

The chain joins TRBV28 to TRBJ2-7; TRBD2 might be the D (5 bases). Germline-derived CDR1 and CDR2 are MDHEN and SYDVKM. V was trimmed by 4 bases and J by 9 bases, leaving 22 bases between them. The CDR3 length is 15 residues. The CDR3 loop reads CASSSGSVEGLRQYF. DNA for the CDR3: TGTGCCAGCAGTTCGGGGAGCGTTGAGGGCTTGCGGCAGTACTTC. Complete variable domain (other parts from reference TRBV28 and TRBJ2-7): DVKVTQSSRYLVKRTGEKVFLECVQDMDHENMFWYRQDPGLGLRLIYFSYDVKMKEKGDIPEGYSVSREKKERFSLILESASTNQTSMYLCASSSGSVEGLRQYFGPGTRLTVT.

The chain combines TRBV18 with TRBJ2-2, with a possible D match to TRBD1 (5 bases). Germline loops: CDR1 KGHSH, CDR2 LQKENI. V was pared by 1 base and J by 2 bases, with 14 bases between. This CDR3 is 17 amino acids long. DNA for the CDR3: TGTGCCAGCTCACCACGCGGCTTGACAGCAAACACCGGGGAGCTGTTTTTT. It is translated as CASSPRGLTANTGELFF.

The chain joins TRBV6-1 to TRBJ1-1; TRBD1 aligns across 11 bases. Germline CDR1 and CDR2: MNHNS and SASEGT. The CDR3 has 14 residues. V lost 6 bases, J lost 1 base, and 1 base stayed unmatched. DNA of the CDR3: TGTGCCAGCAGAGGGACAGGGGGGAACACTGAAGCTTTCTTT. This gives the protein CASRGTGGNTEAFF.